Sequencing of this T cell receptor (beta chain) was carried out in a study of T cells in Graves' hyperthyroidism and ophthalmopathy (dated by TCRdb to the late 2010s). The study in broad terms: Peripheral blood was sampled at the time of initial diagnosis, prior to any treatment. To identify distinguishing TCR V-J signatures, a discovery cohort of some 99 patients was used, comprising some 45 with Graves' ophthalmopathy and some 57 with stable Graves' hyperthyroidism. The approximately 100 discovery patients were divided at random into training and test sets in a 7:3 ratio. Prospective prediction of ophthalmopathy was tested in an independent validation cohort consisting of fewer than 20 hyperthyroidism patients and approximately 16 patients who later progressed to ophthalmopathy. The paper reports TCR Vbeta CDR3 sequencing of roughly 140 peripheral blood samples: some 44 ophthalmopathy, fewer than 80 hyperthyroidism and around 17 progressor patients. In addition, the study compared T-cell repertoires in thyroid tissue and in blood from several Graves' hyperthyroidism patients. After sampling, hyperthyroidism patients received methimazole starting at 30 mg daily, and ophthalmopathy patients received high-dose intravenous methylprednisolone. The study at large found these results: Most expanded thyroid clonotypes (frequency above 0.001) were also found in blood, which suggests that blood repertoires may mirror thyroid immune responses. A 13 V-J signature model separated ophthalmopathy from stable hyperthyroidism, with around 90% sensitivity and 81.08% specificity in cross-validation and 80%/75% in testing. No statistical method was used to fix the sample size in advance, and group allocation was not hidden from the investigators. During validation, the model predicted progression to ophthalmopathy a median of around 7 months ahead of onset, with 70.59% sensitivity and 72% to 85% specificity.

TCR beta CDR3 regions were amplified from RNA transcripts. A first-round RT-PCR of the TCR CDR3 used the HTBI primer set with the Qiagen OneStep RT-PCR kit. Libraries were constructed in a second round of multiplex PCR, after which size selection and purification were performed. Libraries were sequenced paired-end with 100 bp reads on an Illumina HiSeq2000. For the original study's pipeline: SOAPnuke was used to process the raw data, removing reads that contained adapters or uncalled bases, had a mean Phred below 15, or lacked an exact match to the constant primer or identifier. High-quality paired reads were merged using COPE v1.2.5, and each unique nucleotide sequence was defined as a clonotype. MiTCR v1.1 was used to align clonotypes to the IMGT TRBV, TRBD and TRBJ reference segments. The analysis was restricted to V-J combinations with a frequency above 0.0001, which together covered roughly 99% of the repertoires. A TCS score was defined as the ratio between F50 (clonal expansion) and ExV (chaos), using BLOSUM62-based TCRdist between CDR3 peptides within each V-J. Welch's t-statistics and random forest reduced just over 500 V-J features to about 12, which were used in a naive Bayes classifier (R e1071). TCRdb passed the public sequencing reads through fastp at Q25 and MiXCR, retaining productive beta sequences. All rows with the same CDR3 protein become a single entry with the most common DNA and genes. V and J calls and clone size were set by TCRdb, not the authors. The sample includes 400,000 to 600,000 distinct CDR3 sequences, with less than 25% observed a single time. The ten biggest clones cover 26% of the sample.

Stable Graves' hyperthyroidism was defined as no progression to ophthalmopathy during 18 months of follow-up. The hyperthyroidism patients were between 18 and 65 years old and newly diagnosed, with a disease duration of less than 2 months. Exclusion was applied to patients with uncontrolled infections, other autoimmune diseases, pregnancy or lactation. Diagnoses were established on the basis of clinical symptoms, serum thyroxine and TRAb, thyroid ultrasound, and orbital computed tomography. Ficoll-Paque density gradient centrifugation was used to isolate PBMCs from about 10 ml of fresh peripheral blood. Trizol reagent was used to extract total RNA, and RNA quality was then checked on an Agilent 2100 Bioanalyzer. Including the terminal cysteine and phenylalanine, the CDR3 comprises 16 residues. Only the CDR3 part of the read is kept: 48 bases, read in frame from the first base. In the germline V gene (reference sequence), CDR1 corresponds to LNHDA and CDR2 to SQIVND. Clipping removes 5 bases from V and 6 bases from J, with 11 as the unmatched junction base count.

Note on this clonotype: The antigen it binds to is not known. Base quality data are lacking; no much larger clone is found one base away.

The sequencing sample was made of blood. The clonotype originates from a young man with Graves' hyperthyroidism. The rearranged chain carries TRBV19 and TRBJ2-1; TRBD1 fits 9 bases in the junction. The encoded CDR3 is CASSSERGQGLNEQFF. The DNA reads as follows: TGTGCCAGTAGTTCCGAGAGGGGACAGGGCCTCAATGAGCAGTTCTTC.